This paragraph covers one T cell receptor beta chain sequence. Libraries of TRB cDNA were made by 5' RACE and carried UMIs. TCRdb processed the 5' RACE reads again and assigns one entry to each CDR3 protein, with no DNA. Seen in this sample are about 130,000 distinct CDR3 sequences; the ten most common clones hold 0.29%. This sample was included in a study of CXCR3-negative and CXCR3-positive naive CD8 T cells. Germline CDR1 is SNHLY and CDR2 is FYNNEI. CDR3 length equals 15 residues. The chain links TRBV2 to TRBJ2-5; TCRdb proposes TRBD1, but this gene call is untestable without DNA. The TCR was taken from a human donor in good health. Some clones in this sample may be carry-over from other donors' samples. Sequencing was carried out using naive CXCR3- CD8+ T cells from blood. Sample subset: CD45RO-CCR7+CD27+CD95- naive CD8+ T cells lacking CXCR3 (TNR3-). The CDR3 sequence: CASSWRTGLRETQYF.